These T cell receptor beta chains were read from a single sample in a study of blood T cell repertoires in COVID-19. The table came from immunoSEQ multiplex PCR; TCRdb's copy has only in-frame clones and leaves some out. The repertoire holds more than 350,000 clones, with 80% to 90% as singletons. Input material: peripheral blood. Receptors originate from a young woman with COVID-19, enrolled during active disease. The CDR3 runs from the conserved cysteine through the conserved F or W. The D gene is left open where the match is weak. For some rows the clone size is stated as once, few or many, or as a class when expanded; others skip it.

clone size	D gene	J gene	V gene	CDR3 protein	CDR3 DNA
NA	TRBD1	TRBJ2-7	TRBV3-1/TRBV3-2	CASSQRLDRAEFDYEQYF	TGTGCCAGCAGCCAAAGGTTGGACAGGGCAGAGTTCGACTACGAGCAGTACTTC
NA	TRBD1	TRBJ2-3	TRBV19	CASSRQGAGDTQYF	TGTGCCAGTAGTAGACAGGGGGCCGGTGATACGCAGTATTTT
NA	NA	TRBJ2-7	TRBV4-3	CASSPRSSDYEQYF	TGCGCCAGCAGCCCGAGGAGCTCGGACTACGAGCAGTACTTC
NA	NA	TRBJ2-1	TRBV29-1	CSVEDRGLAVSEQFF	TGCAGCGTTGAAGATCGAGGCCTAGCTGTAAGTGAGCAGTTCTTC
NA	TRBD2	TRBJ2-1	TRBV27	CASRLAGGSHEQFF	TGTGCCAGCAGACTAGCGGGAGGATCCCATGAGCAGTTCTTC
NA	TRBD1	TRBJ2-7	TRBV27	CASNLAGTGFSEQYF	TGTGCCAGCAACCTAGCCGGGACAGGGTTTAGCGAGCAGTACTTC
NA	NA	TRBJ1-1	TRBV21-1	CASTPGTGDDRAFF	TGTGCCAGCACACCCGGGACAGGGGACGACCGGGCTTTCTTT
NA	NA	TRBJ2-5	TRBV10-3	CAISDGARGQETQYF	TGTGCCATCAGTGATGGGGCCAGGGGCCAAGAGACCCAGTACTTC
NA	NA	TRBJ2-7	TRBV2	CASSEPQESYEQYF	TGTGCCAGCAGTGAACCCCAGGAATCCTACGAGCAGTACTTC
NA	NA	TRBJ2-3	TRBV5-1	CASSVTAGLSTDTQYF	TGCGCCAGCAGCGTGACAGCGGGCCTAAGCACAGATACGCAGTATTTT
NA	NA	TRBJ1-2	TRBV9	CASSVATMAGESGYTF	TGTGCCAGCAGCGTAGCTACGATGGCAGGGGAATCCGGCTACACCTTC
NA	TRBD2	TRBJ2-1	TRBV3-1/TRBV3-2	CASSHLLAGYNEQFF	TGTGCCAGCAGCCACTTACTAGCGGGTTACAATGAGCAGTTCTTC
NA	NA	TRBJ2-7	TRBV10-3	CAISLDLSSYEQYF	TGTGCCATCAGTTTGGACTTGAGCTCCTACGAGCAGTACTTC
NA	TRBD1	TRBJ1-1	TRBV25-1	CASSGTGMNTEAFF	TGTGCCAGCAGTGGGACAGGCATGAACACTGAAGCTTTCTTT
NA	TRBD2	TRBJ2-2	TRBV7-3	CASSDRGLAGELFF	TGTGCCAGCAGCGACCGAGGACTAGCGGGAGAGCTGTTTTTT
NA	TRBD2	TRBJ2-1	TRBV29-1	CSVEGGLNNEQFF	TGCAGCGTTGAGGGGGGACTAAACAATGAGCAGTTCTTC
NA	TRBD2	TRBJ2-3	TRBV2	CASAGLAGTDTQYF	TGTGCCAGTGCGGGACTAGCGGGAACAGATACGCAGTATTTT
NA	NA	TRBJ2-2	TRBV7-2	CASSFLTGELFF	TGTGCCAGCAGCTTTCTCACCGGGGAGCTGTTTTTT
NA	NA	TRBJ2-5	TRBV18	CASSPEDTQETQYF	TGTGCCAGCTCACCCGAGGACACACAAGAGACCCAGTACTTC
NA	NA	TRBJ2-5	TRBV18	CASSRVGRSGETQYF	TGTGCCAGCTCACGGGTCGGCAGGTCGGGGGAGACCCAGTACTTC
once	TRBD2	TRBJ2-7	TRBV7-8	CASSRDKLSGVYEQYF	TGTGCCAGCAGCCGAGATAAACTTAGCGGGGTTTACGAGCAGTACTTC
few	NA	TRBJ1-1	TRBV4-1	CASSQGGRISRGGTEAFF	TGCGCCAGCAGCCAAGGTGGGAGGATATCCCGAGGCGGCACTGAAGCTTTCTTT
NA	TRBD2	TRBJ2-3	TRBV15	CATSRGPAGGTYTQYF	TGTGCCACCAGCAGAGGGCCAGCGGGAGGCACTTATACGCAGTATTTT
NA	NA	TRBJ1-2	TRBV30	CASQDSNYGYTF	TGTGCCAGCCAGGACAGTAACTATGGCTACACCTTC
NA	NA	TRBJ2-3	TRBV2	CASSETGRTRTDTQYF	TGTGCCAGCAGTGAAACTGGGCGGACACGCACAGATACGCAGTATTTT
NA	TRBD1	TRBJ2-2	TRBV4-1	CASSSPGGANTGELFF	TGCGCCAGCAGCTCCCCAGGGGGCGCGAACACCGGGGAGCTGTTTTTT
NA	TRBD1	TRBJ1-5	TRBV7-6	CASSRQGMGNQPQHF	TGTGCCAGCAGCCGACAGGGAATGGGCAATCAGCCCCAGCATTTT
NA	NA	TRBJ1-2	TRBV12-3/TRBV12-4	CASLQGFGYTF	TGTGCCAGCCTACAGGGCTTTGGCTACACCTTC
NA	NA	TRBJ2-1	TRBV7-2	CASSLTGNEQFF	TGTGCCAGCAGCTTAACCGGGAATGAGCAGTTCTTC
few	NA	TRBJ2-7	TRBV13	CASSLPGLKTYEQYF	TGTGCCAGCAGCCTACCAGGACTGAAAACCTACGAGCAGTACTTC
NA	NA	TRBJ1-3	TRBV6-5	CASSTTGSGNTIYF	TGTGCCAGCAGTACCACAGGGTCTGGAAACACCATATATTTT
NA	TRBD2	TRBJ2-1	TRBV5-1	CASSFDEGAAGNEQFF	TGCGCCAGCAGCTTTGACGAGGGAGCAGCGGGAAATGAGCAGTTCTTC
NA	NA	TRBJ1-2	TRBV4-2	CASSQDLGASYGYTF	TGTGCCAGCAGCCAAGATCTGGGGGCGAGCTATGGCTACACCTTC
NA	NA	TRBJ1-5	TRBV15	CATSREGGPNQPQHF	TGTGCCACCAGCAGAGAGGGAGGGCCCAATCAGCCCCAGCATTTT
NA	TRBD1	TRBJ1-4	TRBV4-1	CASSQGQRGEKLFF	TGCGCCAGCAGCCAGGGACAGCGCGGTGAAAAACTGTTTTTT
NA	TRBD2	TRBJ2-7	TRBV28	CASTRGLGRDEQYF	TGTGCCAGCACACGGGGACTAGGGAGGGACGAGCAGTACTTC
NA	NA	TRBJ2-3	TRBV9	CASSVVREDTQYF	TGTGCCAGCAGCGTAGTTCGGGAGGATACGCAGTATTTT
NA	NA	TRBJ2-7	TRBV28	CASSPPRGSSEQYF	TGTGCCAGCAGTCCGCCGCGGGGATCAAGCGAGCAGTACTTC
NA	TRBD2	TRBJ2-1	TRBV5-4	CASSPSGRTYNEQFF	TGTGCCAGCAGCCCTAGCGGGAGGACCTACAATGAGCAGTTCTTC
few	NA	TRBJ1-6	TRBV10-3	CAISSDGGSPLHF	TGTGCCATCAGTTCGGACGGGGGTTCACCCCTCCACTTT
NA	NA	TRBJ1-5	TRBV15	CATSSDRTGTYQPQHF	TGTGCCACCAGCAGCGACCGAACAGGGACCTATCAGCCCCAGCATTTT
NA	NA	TRBJ1-1	TRBV24-1	CATSVPSGEAFF	TGTGCCACCAGTGTCCCATCAGGGGAAGCTTTCTTT
NA	NA	TRBJ1-3	TRBV30	CAWMPMGAASGNTIYF	TGTGCCTGGATGCCCATGGGGGCGGCCTCTGGAAACACCATATATTTT
once	NA	TRBJ2-7	TRBV2	CASSEALGGRVSYEQYF	TGTGCCAGCAGTGAAGCGCTTGGGGGCAGGGTATCCTACGAGCAGTACTTC
NA	NA	TRBJ2-3	TRBV9	CASSDLKGLWGTQYF	TGTGCCAGCAGCGATTTGAAGGGGTTGTGGGGTACGCAGTATTTT
NA	NA	TRBJ2-2	TRBV9	CASSARTIATGELFF	TGTGCCAGCAGCGCCCGTACTATCGCGACCGGGGAGCTGTTTTTT
NA	NA	TRBJ2-7	TRBV28	CASSLGESEQYF	TGTGCCAGCAGTTTAGGGGAGAGCGAGCAGTACTTC
NA	NA	TRBJ1-1	TRBV3-1/TRBV3-2	CASSQDSYSPRAFF	TGTGCCAGCAGCCAAGATTCCTATTCTCCCCGGGCTTTCTTT
NA	NA	TRBJ1-3	TRBV4-1	CASSQVIGVTGGGNTIYF	TGCGCCAGCAGCCAAGTTATCGGGGTAACCGGCGGAGGAAACACCATATATTTT
NA	NA	TRBJ1-1	TRBV6-2/TRBV6-3	CASSVWTNEAFF	TGTGCCAGCAGTGTATGGACTAATGAAGCTTTCTTT
NA	NA	TRBJ1-4	TRBV19	CASMGALNEKLFF	TGTGCCAGTATGGGGGCTCTAAATGAAAAACTGTTTTTT
NA	NA	TRBJ2-2	TRBV18	CASSPWELGNTGELFF	TGTGCCAGCTCGCCCTGGGAGCTCGGGAACACCGGGGAGCTGTTTTTT
NA	NA	TRBJ2-1	TRBV4-1	CASSQVREVEQFF	TGCGCCAGCAGCCAAGTCAGGGAGGTTGAGCAGTTCTTC
NA	NA	TRBJ2-7	TRBV6-4	CASRTSFSGLPYEQYF	TGTGCCAGCAGAACCTCGTTTAGCGGCCTCCCCTACGAGCAGTACTTC
few	NA	TRBJ1-1	TRBV6-5	CASNLGEGTEAFF	TGTGCCAGCAATCTGGGCGAGGGCACTGAAGCTTTCTTT
NA	NA	TRBJ2-6	TRBV19	CASSILSGANVLTF	TGTGCCAGTAGTATACTCTCTGGGGCCAACGTCCTGACTTTC